The 8 T cell receptor beta chains below were found in one sample sequenced in a study of siplizumab effects on memory and regulatory T cells (dated by TCRdb to between 2018 and 2020). The library was generated by the immunoSEQ multiplex PCR assay. Not all clones reach the TCRdb copy of this immuneACCESS table, which keeps in-frame sequences only. Checked studies attribute under half of the gap to unresolved V genes and leave the rest unexplained. Present in this sample are tens of thousands of clones, 90% to 95% of which were seen just once. 0.3% of the sample rests with the top ten. Sequenced: non-Treg CD4+ T cells sorted from blood. The meaning of the sample's cell subset or site label: FACS-sorted unstimulated CD4+ non-regulatory T cells. These receptors all stem from a human donor in good health.

The chain has TRBV2 and TRBJ2-3; the D gene could be TRBD1 or TRBD2 (5 bases each). The CDR3 spans 16 residues. V shed 0 bases and J shed 7 bases, with 17 bases lying between them. CDR1 and CDR2 (germline): SNHLY, FYNNEI. The CDR3 spells CASSEAEVGVSNTQYF. CDR3 DNA sequence: TGTGCCAGCAGTGAAGCTGAGGTGGGGGTTTCGAATACGCAGTATTTT.

The chain couples TRBV9 to TRBJ2-3; D perhaps matches TRBD1 (5 bases). Looked up from germline, CDR1 is SGDLS and CDR2 is YYNGEE. The CDR3 extends over 15 amino acids. V was cut by 2 bases and J by 1 base, with 11 bases left in between. DNA of the CDR3: TGTGCCAGCAGCGTTGGGGCAGTTCGCACAGATACGCAGTATTTT. Amino acid sequence: CASSVGAVRTDTQYF.

The chain uses TRBV2 and TRBJ1-2; D call uncertain. CDR3 length equals 14 residues. V was shortened by 3 bases and J by 7 bases, with 15 bases between the two germline ends. Germline CDR1 and CDR2: SNHLY and FYNNEI. The chain's CDR3 is CASSEAGSFGGYTF. CDR3 coding DNA: TGTGCCAGCAGTGAGGCCGGGTCGTTTGGTGGCTACACCTTC.

The rearrangement uses TRBV7-2 and TRBJ2-7, with D tentatively TRBD1 (7 bases). This CDR3 has 14 residues. Germline V gives CDR1 SGHTA, CDR2 FQGNSA. V gave up 3 bases and J gave up 4 bases, with 13 bases separating them. CDR3 sequence: CASSFQGGRYEQYF. CDR3 DNA sequence: TGTGCCAGCAGCTTCCAGGGGGGACGATACGAGCAGTACTTC.

The genes are TRBV2 and TRBJ2-1; D unresolved. Between the trimmed V and J ends, which lost 1 base and 9 bases, there was a span of 13 bases. Germline V CDR1 and CDR2: SNHLY, FYNNEI. The CDR3 covers 14 residues. The CDR3 DNA follows: TGTGCCAGCAGTGAAGGTGGTCAGTTCGTTGAGCAGTTCTTC. As protein: CASSEGGQFVEQFF.

The chain recombines TRBV7-9 with TRBJ2-1, with a weak D call TRBD2 (6 bases). Germline CDR1 SEHNR, CDR2 FQNEAQ (reference sequence). This CDR3 comprises 14 residues. V lost 8 bases and J 9 bases, leaving 20 bases between the germline ends. DNA of the CDR3: TGTGCCAGCGAAGTTAATGCGGGATACGGTGAGCAGTTCTTC. It yields the protein CASEVNAGYGEQFF.

V usage is TRBV19 and J usage is TRBJ2-7; 10 bases map to TRBD1. Trimming cost V 6 bases and J 3 bases; bases outside gene matches: 2. CDR3 length: 13 amino acids. The V gene's germline CDR1 is LNHDA and CDR2 SQIVND (reference sequence). As DNA, the CDR3 is TGTGCCAGTAGAGGGGACAGGGGCTACGAGCAGTACTTC. Residues: CASRGDRGYEQYF.

This chain joins TRBV7-2 and TRBJ2-5; 8 nucleotides line up with TRBD2. The CDR3 length is 17 residues. Germline CDR1 SGHTA, CDR2 FQGNSA. Trimming took 7 bases from V and 5 from J; bases not matched to a gene: 18. The CDR3 spells CASTLLGSGSTGETQYF. For the CDR3, the DNA is TGTGCCAGCACCCTGTTGGGGAGCGGGAGCACGGGGGAGACCCAGTACTTC.